Presented here are 7 T cell receptor beta chains from one specimen sequenced in a study of patients and donors after allogeneic stem cell transplantation. MiXCR, applied by TCRdb to the RT-PCR reads, yields one record per CDR3 protein. The data show approximately 98,000 distinct CDR3 sequences, roughly 37% seen once. The sample comprised blood, either unsorted or a sorted T cell fraction (not recorded which). These receptors were taken from a human donor who was either an allogeneic HSCT recipient or a stem cell or donor lymphocyte infusion donor (not recorded which). It is not recorded whose cells these are; they may come from a transplant donor.

This clonotype was observed a handful of times. The J gene is TRBJ1-3, the V gene TRBV12-3 or TRBV12-4; D gene uncertain. This CDR3 comprises 15 residues. Trimming removed 6 bases from V and 0 bases from J, with 12 bases in between. CDR3 nucleotides: TGTGCCAGCAGCCGTCTCATGACCTCTGGAAACACCATATATTTT. Its protein is CASSRLMTSGNTIYF.

The J gene is TRBJ2-7, the V gene TRBV4-3; TRBD1 agrees at 9 bases. J was trimmed by 0 bases and V by 4 bases; bases with no gene match: 7. Germline lookup yields CDR1 LGHNA and CDR2 YSLEER. The CDR3 is 16 residues long. CDR3 sequence reads: CASSLTGTGSSYEQYF. In DNA form, the CDR3 reads TGCGCCAGCAGCCTGACCGGGACAGGGTCCTCCTACGAGCAGTACTTC.

This clonotype was seen more than once but under ten times. The chain links TRBV25-1 to TRBJ1-1; D gene ambiguous. The germline CDR1 and CDR2 sequences are MGHDK and SYGVNS. Trimming pared 1 base from V and 5 bases from J, leaving 14 bases between. CDR3 size: 15 residues. The CDR3 coding sequence is TGTGCCAGCAGTGAATCCCAGGTATGGAAGACTGAAGCTTTCTTT. Its translation is CASSESQVWKTEAFF.

CDR3: CSAPDRYKQYF. The CDR3 DNA reads TGCAGTGCACCGGACAGGTATAAGCAGTACTTC. The V and J genes are TRBV20-1 and TRBJ2-7; 7 positions agree with TRBD1. V lost 6 bases to trimming and J lost 8 bases; unmatched junction nucleotides: 7. Germline CDR1 reads DFQATT; CDR2 reads SNEGSKA (reference sequence). The CDR3 is 11 residues long.

The chain joins TRBV4-3 to TRBJ2-1; 13 bases align to TRBD2. Per germline, CDR1 LGHNA and CDR2 YSLEER. Germline trimming cut 0 bases from V and 4 bases from J; bases unmatched to any gene: 3. CDR3 size: 17 residues. The CDR3 here is CASSQDPLAGGYNEQFF. DNA for the CDR3: TGCGCCAGCAGCCAAGATCCACTAGCGGGAGGGTACAATGAGCAGTTCTTC.

Ten or more counts support this clonotype. The rearrangement links TRBV5-1 to TRBJ1-1; 7 positions match TRBD1. Germline V CDR1 and CDR2: SGHRS, YFSETQ. The ends lost 4 bases at V and 4 bases at J; junction bases unmatched: 13. The CDR3 is 16 residues long. The chain's CDR3 is CASSPMTGYLTTEAFF. The CDR3 coding sequence is TGCGCCAGCAGCCCAATGACAGGGTACCTCACCACTGAAGCTTTCTTT.

A word on this clonotype: One end of the junction varies from germline; a read error may be responsible. The chain combines TRBV27 with TRBJ2-1; D unresolved. CDR1 is MNHEY, CDR2 SMNVEV, per germline (reference sequence). The CDR3 loop spans 11 amino acids. The CDR3 here is CASSWYSRKAF. CDR3 DNA sequence: TGTGCCAGCAGTTGGTACTCCCGAAAGGCCTTC.